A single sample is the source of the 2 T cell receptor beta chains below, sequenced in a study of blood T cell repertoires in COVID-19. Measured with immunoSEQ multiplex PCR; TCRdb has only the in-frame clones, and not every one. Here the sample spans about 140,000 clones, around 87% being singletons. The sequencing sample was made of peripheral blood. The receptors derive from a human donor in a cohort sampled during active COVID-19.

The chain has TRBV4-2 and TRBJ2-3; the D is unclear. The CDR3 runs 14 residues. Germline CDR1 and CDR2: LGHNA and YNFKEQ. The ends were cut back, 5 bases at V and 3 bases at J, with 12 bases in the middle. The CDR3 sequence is CASSTPELTDTQYF. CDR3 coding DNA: TGTGCCAGCAGCACACCGGAGTTGACAGATACGCAGTATTTT.

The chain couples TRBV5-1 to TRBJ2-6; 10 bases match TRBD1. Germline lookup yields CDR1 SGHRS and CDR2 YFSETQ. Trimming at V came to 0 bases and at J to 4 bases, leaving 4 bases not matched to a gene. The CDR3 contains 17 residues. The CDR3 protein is CASSLGQGAQGANVLTF. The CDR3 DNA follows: TGCGCCAGCAGCTTGGGACAGGGGGCGCAGGGGGCCAACGTCCTGACTTTC.